The subject of this entry is one T cell receptor beta chain. Some clones are missing from TCRdb's copy, which holds only in-frame ones; the method was immunoSEQ multiplex PCR. The sample carries hundreds of thousands of clones, approximately 86% recorded once. The data originate from a study of blood T cell repertoires in COVID-19. Clinical history as reported by participants underpinned cohort assignment. The clonotype was recovered from a woman under 40 who had recovered from COVID-19. The sequencing sample was made of PBMCs or T cells enriched from blood (not recorded which).

The CDR3, as DNA: TGTGCCAGCAGCTTAGGCCAAGGGAGGAGCTACACCTTC. This codes for CASSLGQGRSYTF. The chain is built from TRBV13 and TRBJ1-2; D is ambiguous. Trimming shortened V by 0 bases and J by 9 bases, and 11 bases separated the two germline ends. Germline CDR1 reads PRHDT; CDR2 reads FYEKMQ (reference sequence). The CDR3 runs to 13 residues.